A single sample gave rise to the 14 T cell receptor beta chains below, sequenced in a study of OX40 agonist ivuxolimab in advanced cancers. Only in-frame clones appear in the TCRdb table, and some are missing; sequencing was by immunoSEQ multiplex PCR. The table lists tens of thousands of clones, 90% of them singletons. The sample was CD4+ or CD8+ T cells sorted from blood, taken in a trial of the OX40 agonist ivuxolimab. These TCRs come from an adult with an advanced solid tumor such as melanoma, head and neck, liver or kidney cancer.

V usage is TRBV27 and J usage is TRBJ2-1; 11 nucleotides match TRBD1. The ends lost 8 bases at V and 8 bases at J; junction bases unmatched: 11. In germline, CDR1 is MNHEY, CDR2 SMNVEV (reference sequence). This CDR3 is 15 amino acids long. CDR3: CASRVPGQGVYEQFF. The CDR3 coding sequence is TGTGCCAGCCGCGTACCGGGACAGGGGGTTTATGAGCAGTTCTTC.

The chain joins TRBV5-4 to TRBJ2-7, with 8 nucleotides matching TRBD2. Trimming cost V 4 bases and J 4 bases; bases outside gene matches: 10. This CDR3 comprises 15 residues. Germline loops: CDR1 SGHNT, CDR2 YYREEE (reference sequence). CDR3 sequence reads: CASSNGTRGFYEQYF. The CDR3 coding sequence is TGTGCCAGCAGCAACGGGACTAGGGGCTTTTACGAGCAGTACTTC.

CDR3 sequence: CASRWGANYGYTF. The CDR3 nucleotides read TGTGCCAGCAGATGGGGCGCGAACTATGGCTACACCTTC. This chain uses TRBV25-1 with TRBJ1-2, with TRBD1 as a possible D gene (5 bases). CDR1 is MGHDK, CDR2 SYGVNS, per germline. Trimming cost V 6 bases and J 2 bases, with 10 bases left between them. The CDR3 totals 13 residues.

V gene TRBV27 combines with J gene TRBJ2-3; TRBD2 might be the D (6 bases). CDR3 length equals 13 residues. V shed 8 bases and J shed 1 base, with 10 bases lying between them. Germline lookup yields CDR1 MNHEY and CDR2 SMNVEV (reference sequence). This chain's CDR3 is CASCPGGTDTQYF. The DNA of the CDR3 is TGTGCCAGCTGTCCGGGAGGCACAGATACGCAGTATTTT.

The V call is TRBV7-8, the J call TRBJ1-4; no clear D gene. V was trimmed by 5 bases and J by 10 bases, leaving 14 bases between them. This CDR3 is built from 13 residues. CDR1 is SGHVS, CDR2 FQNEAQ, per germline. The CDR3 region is CASSPLDHLKLFF. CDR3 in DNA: TGTGCCAGCAGCCCCTTGGATCACCTAAAACTGTTTTTT.

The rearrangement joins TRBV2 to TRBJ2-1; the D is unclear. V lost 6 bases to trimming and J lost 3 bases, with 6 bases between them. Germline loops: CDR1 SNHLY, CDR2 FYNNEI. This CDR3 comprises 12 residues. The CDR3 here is CASRTDYNEQFF. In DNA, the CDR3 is TGTGCCAGCAGGACTGACTACAATGAGCAGTTCTTC.

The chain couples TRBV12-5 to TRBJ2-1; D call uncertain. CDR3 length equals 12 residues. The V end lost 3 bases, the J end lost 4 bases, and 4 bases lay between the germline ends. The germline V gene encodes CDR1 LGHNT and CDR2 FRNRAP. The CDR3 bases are TGTGCTAGTGGTTTAATATACAATGAGCAGTTCTTC. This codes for CASGLIYNEQFF. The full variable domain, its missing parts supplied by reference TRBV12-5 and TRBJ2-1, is DARVTQTPRHKVTEMGQEVTMRCQPILGHNTVFWYRQTMMQGLELLAYFRNRAPLDDSGMPKDRFSAEMPDATLATLKIQPSEPRDSAVYFCASGLIYNEQFFGPGTRLTVL.

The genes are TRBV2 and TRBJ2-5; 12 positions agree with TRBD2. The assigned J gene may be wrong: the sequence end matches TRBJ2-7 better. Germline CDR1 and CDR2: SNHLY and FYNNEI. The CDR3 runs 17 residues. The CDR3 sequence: CASSDVTSGGASYEQYF. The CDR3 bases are TGTGCCAGCAGTGATGTGACTAGCGGGGGAGCCTCCTACGAGCAGTACTTC.

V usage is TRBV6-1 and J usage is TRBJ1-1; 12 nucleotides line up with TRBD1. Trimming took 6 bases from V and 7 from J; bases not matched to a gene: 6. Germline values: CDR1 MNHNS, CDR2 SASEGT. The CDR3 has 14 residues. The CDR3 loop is CASRLGTGGREAFF. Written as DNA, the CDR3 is TGTGCCAGCAGGCTCGGGACAGGGGGCCGTGAAGCTTTCTTT.

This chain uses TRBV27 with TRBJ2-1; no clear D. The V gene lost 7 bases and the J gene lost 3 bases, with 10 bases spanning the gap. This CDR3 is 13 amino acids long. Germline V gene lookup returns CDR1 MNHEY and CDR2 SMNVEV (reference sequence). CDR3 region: CASITRGYNEQFF. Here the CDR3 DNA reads TGTGCCAGCATAACCAGAGGCTACAATGAGCAGTTCTTC.

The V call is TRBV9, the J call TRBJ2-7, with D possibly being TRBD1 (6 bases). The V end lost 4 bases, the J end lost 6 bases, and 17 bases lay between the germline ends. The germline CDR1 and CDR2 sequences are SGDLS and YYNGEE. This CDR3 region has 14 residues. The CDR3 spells CASSTYGDIPEQYF. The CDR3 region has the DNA TGTGCCAGCAGCACGTACGGGGACATTCCCGAGCAGTACTTC.

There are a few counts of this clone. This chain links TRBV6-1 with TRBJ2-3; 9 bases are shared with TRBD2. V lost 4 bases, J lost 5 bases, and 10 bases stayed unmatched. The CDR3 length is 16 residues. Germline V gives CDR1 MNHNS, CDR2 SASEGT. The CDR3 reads CASSVLAGRLEDTQYF. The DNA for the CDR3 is TGTGCCAGCAGTGTGCTAGCGGGAAGGCTAGAAGATACGCAGTATTTT.

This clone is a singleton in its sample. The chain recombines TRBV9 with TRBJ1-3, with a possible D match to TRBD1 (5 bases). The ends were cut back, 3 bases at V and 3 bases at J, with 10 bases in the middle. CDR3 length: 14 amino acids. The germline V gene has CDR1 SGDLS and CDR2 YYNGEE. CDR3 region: CASSATAYGNTIYF. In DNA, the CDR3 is TGTGCCAGCAGCGCGACAGCGTATGGAAACACCATATATTTT.

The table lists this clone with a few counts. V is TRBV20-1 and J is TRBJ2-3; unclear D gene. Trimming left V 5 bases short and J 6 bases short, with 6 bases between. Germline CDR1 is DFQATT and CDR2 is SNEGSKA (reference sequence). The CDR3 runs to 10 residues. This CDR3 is CSAGRDTQYF. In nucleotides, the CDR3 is TGCAGTGCTGGTAGGGATACGCAGTATTTT.